This T cell receptor (beta chain) appears in the sequencing data of a study of vaccination and CD4 T cells after COVID-19. Across the study: The stimulating agents, overlapping spike peptides, came from SARS-CoV-2, HCoV-NL63, HCoV-OC43 and HCoV-229E.

In regard to this clonotype: What it recognizes is unknown.

This CDR3 is 15 amino acids long. Germline CDR1 is MNHNS and CDR2 is SASEGT. V was cut by 5 bases and J by 5 bases, with 16 bases left in between. CD4+ T cells that had been cultured provided DNA sequenced with the Oncomine TCR Beta short-read assay. One entry per CDR3 protein, called by TCRdb with MiXCR from the PCR reads. The table includes about 14,000 distinct CDR3 sequences, 61% detected once. Treatment in this sample: roughly ten-day PBMC culture with coronavirus spike peptide pools or control peptides (ViraFEST assay). J is TRBJ2-4 and V is TRBV6-1; no firm D call. Sequencing input: CD4+ T cells from blood, cultured in vitro. This receptor was taken from a human donor who had recovered from COVID-19. The DNA for the CDR3 is TGTGCCAGCAGTCCACCAGAGAAGGGCGAAAACATTCAGTACTTC. Amino acids: CASSPPEKGENIQYF.